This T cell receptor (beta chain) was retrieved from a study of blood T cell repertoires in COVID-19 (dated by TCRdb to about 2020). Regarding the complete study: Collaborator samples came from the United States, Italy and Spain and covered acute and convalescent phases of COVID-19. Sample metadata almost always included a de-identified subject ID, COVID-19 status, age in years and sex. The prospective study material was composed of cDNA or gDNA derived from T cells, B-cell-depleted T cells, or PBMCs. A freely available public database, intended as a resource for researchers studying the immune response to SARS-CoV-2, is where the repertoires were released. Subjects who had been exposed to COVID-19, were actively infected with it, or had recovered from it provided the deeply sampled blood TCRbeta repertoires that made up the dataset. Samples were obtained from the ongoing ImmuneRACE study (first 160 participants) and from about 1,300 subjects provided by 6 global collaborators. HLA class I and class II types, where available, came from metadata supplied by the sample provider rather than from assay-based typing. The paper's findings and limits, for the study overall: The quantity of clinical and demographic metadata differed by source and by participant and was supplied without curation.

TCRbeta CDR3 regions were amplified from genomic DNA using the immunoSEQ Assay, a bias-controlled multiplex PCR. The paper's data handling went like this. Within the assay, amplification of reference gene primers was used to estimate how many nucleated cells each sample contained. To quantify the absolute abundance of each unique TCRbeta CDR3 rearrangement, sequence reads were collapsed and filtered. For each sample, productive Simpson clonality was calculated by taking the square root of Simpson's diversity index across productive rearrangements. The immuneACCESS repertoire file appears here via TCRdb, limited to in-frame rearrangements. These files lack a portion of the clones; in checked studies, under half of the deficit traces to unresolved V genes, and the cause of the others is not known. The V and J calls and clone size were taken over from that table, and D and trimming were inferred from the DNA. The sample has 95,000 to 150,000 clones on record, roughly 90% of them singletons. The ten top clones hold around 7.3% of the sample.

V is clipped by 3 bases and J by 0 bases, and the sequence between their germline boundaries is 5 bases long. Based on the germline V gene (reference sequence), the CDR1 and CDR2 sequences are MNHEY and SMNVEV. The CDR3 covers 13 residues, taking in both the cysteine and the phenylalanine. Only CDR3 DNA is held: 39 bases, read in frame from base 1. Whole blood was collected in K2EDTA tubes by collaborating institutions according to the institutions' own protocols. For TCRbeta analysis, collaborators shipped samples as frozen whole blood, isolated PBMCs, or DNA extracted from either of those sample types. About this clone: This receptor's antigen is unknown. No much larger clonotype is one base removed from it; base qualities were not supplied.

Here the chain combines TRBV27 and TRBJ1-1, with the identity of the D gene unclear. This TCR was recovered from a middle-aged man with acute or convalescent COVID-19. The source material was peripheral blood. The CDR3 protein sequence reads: CASSFEMNTEAFF. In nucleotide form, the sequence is TGTGCCAGCAGTTTTGAGATGAACACTGAAGCTTTCTTT.